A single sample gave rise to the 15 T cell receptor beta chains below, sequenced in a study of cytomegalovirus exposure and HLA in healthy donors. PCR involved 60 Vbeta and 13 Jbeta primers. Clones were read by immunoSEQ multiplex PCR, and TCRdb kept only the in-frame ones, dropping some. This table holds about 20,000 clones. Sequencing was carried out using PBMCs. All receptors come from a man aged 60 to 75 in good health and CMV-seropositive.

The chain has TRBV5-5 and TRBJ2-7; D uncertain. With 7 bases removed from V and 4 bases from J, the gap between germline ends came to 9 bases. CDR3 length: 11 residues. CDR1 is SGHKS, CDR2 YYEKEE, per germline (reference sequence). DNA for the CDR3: TGTGCCAGCTCTCTATTTTACGAGCAGTACTTC. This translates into CASSLFYEQYF. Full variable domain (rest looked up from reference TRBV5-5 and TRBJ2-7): DAGVTQSPTHLIKTRGQQVTLRCSPISGHKSVSWYQQVLGQGPQFIFQYYEKEERGRGNFPDRFSARQFPNYSSELNVNALLLGDSALYLCASSLFYEQYFGPGTRLTVT.

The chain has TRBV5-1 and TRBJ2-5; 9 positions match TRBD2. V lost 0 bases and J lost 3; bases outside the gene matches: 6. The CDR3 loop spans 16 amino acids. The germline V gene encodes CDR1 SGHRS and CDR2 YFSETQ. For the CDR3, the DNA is TGCGCCAGCAGCTTGGTAGCGCTAGCGGGAAAAGAGACCCAGTACTTC. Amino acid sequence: CASSLVALAGKETQYF. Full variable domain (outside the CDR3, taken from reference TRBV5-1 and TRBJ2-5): KAGVTQTPRYLIKTRGQQVTLSCSPISGHRSVSWYQQTPGQGLQFLFEYFSETQRNKGNFPGRFSGRQFSNSRSEMNVSTLELGDSALYLCASSLVALAGKETQYFGPGTRLLVL.

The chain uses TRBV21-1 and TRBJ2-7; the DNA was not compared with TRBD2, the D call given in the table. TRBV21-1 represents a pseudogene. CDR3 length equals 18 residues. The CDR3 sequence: CASSKVPPRAHRDYEQYF. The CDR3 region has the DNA TGTGCCAGCAGCAAAGTGCCCCCCCGGGCCCATCGGGACTACGAGCAGTACTTC.

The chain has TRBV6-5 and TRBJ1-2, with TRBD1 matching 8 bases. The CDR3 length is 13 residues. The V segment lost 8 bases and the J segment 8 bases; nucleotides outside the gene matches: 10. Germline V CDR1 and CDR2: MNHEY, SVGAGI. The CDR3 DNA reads TGTGCCAGCCGGGGACAGGTTAATTGGGGCTACACCTTC. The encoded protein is CASRGQVNWGYTF.

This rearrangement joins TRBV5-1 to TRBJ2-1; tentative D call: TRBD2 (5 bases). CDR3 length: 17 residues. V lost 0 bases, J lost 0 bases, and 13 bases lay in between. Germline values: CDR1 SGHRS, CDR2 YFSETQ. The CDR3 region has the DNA TGCGCCAGCAGCTTGGCGAGCGGCAGCAGCTCCTACAATGAGCAGTTCTTC. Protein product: CASSLASGSSSYNEQFF.

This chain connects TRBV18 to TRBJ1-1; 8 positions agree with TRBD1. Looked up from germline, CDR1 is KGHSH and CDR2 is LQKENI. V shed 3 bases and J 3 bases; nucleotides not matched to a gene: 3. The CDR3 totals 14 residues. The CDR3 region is CASSPVQGDTEAFF. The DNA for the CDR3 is TGTGCCAGCTCACCCGTACAGGGGGACACTGAAGCTTTCTTT. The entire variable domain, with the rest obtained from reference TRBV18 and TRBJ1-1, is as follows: NAGVMQNPRHLVRRRGQEARLRCSPMKGHSHVYWYRQLPEEGLKFMVYLQKENIIDESGMPKERFSAEFPKEGPSILRIQQVVRGDSAAYFCASSPVQGDTEAFFGQGTRLTVV.

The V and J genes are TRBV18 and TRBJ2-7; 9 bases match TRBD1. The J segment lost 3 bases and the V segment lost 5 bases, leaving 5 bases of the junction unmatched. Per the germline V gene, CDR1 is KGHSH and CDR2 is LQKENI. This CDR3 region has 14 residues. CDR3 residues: CASSRTGVFYEQYF. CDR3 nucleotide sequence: TGTGCCAGCTCAAGGACAGGGGTCTTCTACGAGCAGTACTTC.

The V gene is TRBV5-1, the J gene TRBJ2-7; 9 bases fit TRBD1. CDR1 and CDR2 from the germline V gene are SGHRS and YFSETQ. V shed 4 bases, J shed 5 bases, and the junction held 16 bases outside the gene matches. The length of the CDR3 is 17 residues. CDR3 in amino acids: CASSLNDFEGTGNEQYF. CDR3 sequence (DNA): TGCGCCAGCAGCCTTAACGACTTCGAAGGGACAGGGAACGAGCAGTACTTC.

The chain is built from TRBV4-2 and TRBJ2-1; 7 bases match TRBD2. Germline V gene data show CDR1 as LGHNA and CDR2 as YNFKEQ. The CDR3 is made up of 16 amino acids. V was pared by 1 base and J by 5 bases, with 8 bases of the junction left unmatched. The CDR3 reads CASSQGTSFIHNEQFF. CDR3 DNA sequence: TGTGCCAGCAGCCAAGGGACTAGTTTCATCCACAATGAGCAGTTCTTC.

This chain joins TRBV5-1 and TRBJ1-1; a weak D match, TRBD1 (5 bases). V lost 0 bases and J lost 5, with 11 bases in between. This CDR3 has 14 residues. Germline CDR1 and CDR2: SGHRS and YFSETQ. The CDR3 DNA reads TGCGCCAGCAGCTTGGACAGGACGTGGACTGAAGCTTTCTTT. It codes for CASSLDRTWTEAFF.

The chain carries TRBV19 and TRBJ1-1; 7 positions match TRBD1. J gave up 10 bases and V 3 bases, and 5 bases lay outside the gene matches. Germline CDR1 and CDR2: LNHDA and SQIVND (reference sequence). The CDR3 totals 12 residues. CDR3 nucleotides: TGTGCCAGTAGTATCGGACAGGTACCAGCTTTCTTT. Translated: CASSIGQVPAFF.

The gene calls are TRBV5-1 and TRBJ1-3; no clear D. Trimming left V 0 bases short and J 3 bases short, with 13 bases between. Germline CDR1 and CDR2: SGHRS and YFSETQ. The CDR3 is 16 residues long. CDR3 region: CASSLDGSSGGNTIYF. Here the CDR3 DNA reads TGCGCCAGCAGCTTGGACGGGTCCTCTGGTGGAAACACCATATATTTT.

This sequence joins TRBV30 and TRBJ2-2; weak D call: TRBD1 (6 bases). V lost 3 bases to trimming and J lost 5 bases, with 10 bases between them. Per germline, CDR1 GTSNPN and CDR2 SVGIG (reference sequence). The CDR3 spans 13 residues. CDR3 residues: CAWSPGVTGELFF. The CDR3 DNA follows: TGTGCCTGGAGCCCAGGGGTGACCGGGGAGCTGTTTTTT.

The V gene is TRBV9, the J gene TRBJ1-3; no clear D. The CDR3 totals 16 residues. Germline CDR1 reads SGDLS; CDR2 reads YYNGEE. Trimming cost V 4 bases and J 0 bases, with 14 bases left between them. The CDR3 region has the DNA TGTGCCAGCAGCCCCAGCGGCCAAACCTCTGGAAACACCATATATTTT. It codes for CASSPSGQTSGNTIYF.

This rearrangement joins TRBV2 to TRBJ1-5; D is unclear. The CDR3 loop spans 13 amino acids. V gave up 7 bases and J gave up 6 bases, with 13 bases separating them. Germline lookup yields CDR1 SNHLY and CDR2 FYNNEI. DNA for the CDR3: TGTGCCAGCACCCGGCAGAGGGTTCAGCCCCAGCATTTT. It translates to CASTRQRVQPQHF.